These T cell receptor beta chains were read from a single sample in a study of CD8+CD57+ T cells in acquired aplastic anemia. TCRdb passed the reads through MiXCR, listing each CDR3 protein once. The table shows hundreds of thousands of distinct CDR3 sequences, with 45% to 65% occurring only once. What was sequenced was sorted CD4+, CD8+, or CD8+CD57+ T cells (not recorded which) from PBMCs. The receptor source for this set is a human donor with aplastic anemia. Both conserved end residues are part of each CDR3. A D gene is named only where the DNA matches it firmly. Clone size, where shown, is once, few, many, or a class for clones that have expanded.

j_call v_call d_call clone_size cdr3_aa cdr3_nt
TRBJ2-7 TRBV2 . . CASRLRVLSYEQYF TGTGCCAGCAGGCTCCGGGTTCTCTCCTACGAGCAGTACTTC
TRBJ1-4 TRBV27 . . CASSLSPANEKLFF TGTGCCAGCAGTTTATCGCCGGCGAATGAAAAACTGTTTTTT
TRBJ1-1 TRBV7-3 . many CASSLHQGNTEAFF TGTGCCAGCAGCTTACACCAGGGGAACACTGAAGCTTTCTTT
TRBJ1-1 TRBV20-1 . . CRDLCGGPTYTEAFF TGCAGGGACTTATGCGGAGGGCCGACCTACACTGAAGCTTTCTTT
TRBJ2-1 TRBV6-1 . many CASSENVGLGGEQFF TGTGCCAGCAGTGAAAACGTTGGTTTGGGCGGGGAGCAGTTCTTC
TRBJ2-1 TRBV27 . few CASSSRYGIVGEQFF TGTGCCAGCAGCTCTCGTTACGGGATAGTTGGTGAGCAGTTCTTC
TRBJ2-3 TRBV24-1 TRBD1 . CATSERQGLPDTQYF TGTGCCACCAGTGAAAGACAGGGGTTACCAGATACGCAGTATTTT
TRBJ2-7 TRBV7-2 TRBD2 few CASSSRTSGTSYEQYF TGTGCCAGCAGCAGTCGGACTAGCGGGACCTCCTACGAGCAGTACTTC
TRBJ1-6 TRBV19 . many CVSTEQGLDNSPLHF TGTGTCAGTACCGAACAGGGTCTGGATAATTCACCCCTCCACTTT
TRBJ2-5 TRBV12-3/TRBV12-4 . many CASSLYRPQETQYF TGTGCCAGCAGTTTATACAGGCCACAAGAGACCCAGTACTTC
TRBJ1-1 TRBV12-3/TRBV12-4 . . CASSSWTDVRAFF TGTGCCAGCAGTTCCTGGACAGACGTTCGGGCTTTCTTT
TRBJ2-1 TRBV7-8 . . CASSLGAADEQFF TGTGCCAGCAGCTTAGGGGCAGCAGATGAGCAGTTCTTC
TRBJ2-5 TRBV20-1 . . CSARRSQETQYF TGCAGTGCTAGAAGGAGCCAAGAGACCCAGTACTTC
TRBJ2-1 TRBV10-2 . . CASRLVHSSYNEQFF TGCGCCAGCAGGCTAGTCCATAGCTCCTACAATGAGCAGTTCTTC
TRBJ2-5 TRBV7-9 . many CASSLDSQETQYF TGTGCCAGCAGCTTAGACAGCCAAGAGACCCAGTACTTC
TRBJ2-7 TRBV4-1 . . CASSHAAQEPYEQYF TGCGCCAGCAGCCACGCGGCTCAGGAACCCTACGAGCAGTACTTC
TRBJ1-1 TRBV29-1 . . CSVVQNTEAFF TGCAGCGTTGTCCAGAACACTGAAGCTTTCTTT
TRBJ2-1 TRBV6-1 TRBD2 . CASSESGGRFYNEQLF TGTGCCAGCAGTGAATCGGGGGGGCGGTTCTACAATGAGCAGCTCTTC
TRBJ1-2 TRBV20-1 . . CSARVGGPNYGYTF TGCAGTGCTAGAGTAGGGGGGCCCAACTATGGCTACACCTTC
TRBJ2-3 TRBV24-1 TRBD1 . CATSLGGSSTDTQYF TGTGCCACCAGCCTAGGGGGCTCTAGCACAGATACGCAGTATTTT
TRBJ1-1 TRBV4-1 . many CASSQDSIGLTGRNTEAFF TGCGCCAGCAGCCAAGATTCGATTGGGTTAACAGGGAGAAACACTGAAGCTTTCTTT
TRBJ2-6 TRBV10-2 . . CASSERRAGANVLTF TGCGCCAGCAGTGAAAGGAGGGCTGGGGCCAACGTCCTGACTTTC
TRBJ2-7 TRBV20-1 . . CSATTATGQYF TGCAGTGCAACGACAGCGACGGGGCAGTACTTC
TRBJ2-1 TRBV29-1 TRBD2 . CSVEGLAGGNEQFF TGCAGCGTTGAAGGACTAGCGGGAGGGAACGAGCAGTTCTTC
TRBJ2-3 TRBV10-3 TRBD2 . CAISGQKAGGRTDTQYF TGTGCCATCAGTGGGCAAAAAGCGGGGGGGCGAACAGATACGCAGTATTTT
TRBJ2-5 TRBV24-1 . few CATSDSTGFTQETQYF TGTGCCACCAGTGATTCCACAGGGTTCACCCAAGAGACCCAGTACTTC
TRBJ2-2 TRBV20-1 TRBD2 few CSARMAGGPNGELFF TGCAGTGCTAGAATGGCGGGAGGGCCTAACGGGGAGCTGTTTTTT
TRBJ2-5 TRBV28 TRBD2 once CASSRLAGGKETQYF TGTGCCAGCAGTAGACTAGCGGGGGGAAAAGAGACCCAGTACTTC
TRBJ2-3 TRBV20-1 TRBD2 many CSASGPFSGRGSTDTQYF TGCAGTGCTAGCGGCCCTTTTAGCGGGAGGGGGAGCACAGATACGCAGTATTTT
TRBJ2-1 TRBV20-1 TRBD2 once CSARGLSSGPDYNEQFF TGCAGTGCTAGAGGTCTATCTAGCGGGCCAGACTACAATGAGCAGTTCTTC
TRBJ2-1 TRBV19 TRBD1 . CASCRTGSSYNEQFF TGTGCCAGCTGCCGGACAGGGAGCTCCTACAATGAGCAGTTCTTC
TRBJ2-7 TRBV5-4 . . CASSPYGGGYEQYF TGCGCCAGCAGCCCCTATGGAGGCGGTTACGAGCAGTACTTC
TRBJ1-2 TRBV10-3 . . CAISDVNYGYTF TGTGCCATCAGTGATGTTAACTATGGCTACACCTTC
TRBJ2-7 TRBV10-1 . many CASGDGAELYEQYF TGCGCCAGCGGGGACGGGGCTGAGCTCTACGAGCAGTACTTC
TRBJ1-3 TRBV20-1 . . CSASPGLLSGNTIYF TGCAGTGCGTCTCCCGGGCTGCTCTCTGGAAACACCATATATTTT
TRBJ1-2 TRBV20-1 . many CSARDSQFRYGYTF TGCAGTGCTAGAGATAGTCAGTTCCGTTATGGCTACACCTTC
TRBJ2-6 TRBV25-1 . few CASRKGSGANVLTF TGTGCCAGCAGGAAGGGGTCTGGGGCCAACGTCCTGACTTTC
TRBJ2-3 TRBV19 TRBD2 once CATSPGLAGYTQYF TGTGCCACCTCGCCGGGACTAGCGGGTTATACGCAGTATTTT
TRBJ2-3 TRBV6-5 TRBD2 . CASSYSIAGETDTQYF TGTGCCAGCAGTTACTCGATAGCGGGGGAGACAGATACGCAGTATTTT
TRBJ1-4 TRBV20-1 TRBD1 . CSARDSLTNEKLFF TGCAGTGCGAGGGACAGTCTCACTAATGAAAAACTGTTTTTT